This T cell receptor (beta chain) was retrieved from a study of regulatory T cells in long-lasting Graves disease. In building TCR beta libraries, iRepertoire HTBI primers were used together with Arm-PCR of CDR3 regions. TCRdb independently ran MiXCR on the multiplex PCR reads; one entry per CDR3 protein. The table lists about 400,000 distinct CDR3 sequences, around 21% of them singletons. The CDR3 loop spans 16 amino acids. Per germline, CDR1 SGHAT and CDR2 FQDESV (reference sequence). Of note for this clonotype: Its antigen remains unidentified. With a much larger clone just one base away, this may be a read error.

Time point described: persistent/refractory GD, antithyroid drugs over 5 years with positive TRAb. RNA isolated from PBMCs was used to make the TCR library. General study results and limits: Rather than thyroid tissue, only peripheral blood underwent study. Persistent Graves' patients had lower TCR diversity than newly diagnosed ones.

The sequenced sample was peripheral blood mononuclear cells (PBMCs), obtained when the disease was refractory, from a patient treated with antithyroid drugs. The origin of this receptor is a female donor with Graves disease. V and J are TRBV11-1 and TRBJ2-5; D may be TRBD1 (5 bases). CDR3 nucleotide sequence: TGTGCCGGCAGCACACCCGTCACAGGTTCGAAAGAGACCCAGTACTTC. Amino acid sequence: CAGSTPVTGSKETQYF. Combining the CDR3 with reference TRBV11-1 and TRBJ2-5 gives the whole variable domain EAEVAQSPRYKITEKSQAVAFWCDPISGHATLYWYRQILGQGPELLVQFQDESVVDDSQLPKDRFSAERLKGVDSTLKIQPAELGDSAMYLCAGSTPVTGSKETQYFGPGTRLLVL.